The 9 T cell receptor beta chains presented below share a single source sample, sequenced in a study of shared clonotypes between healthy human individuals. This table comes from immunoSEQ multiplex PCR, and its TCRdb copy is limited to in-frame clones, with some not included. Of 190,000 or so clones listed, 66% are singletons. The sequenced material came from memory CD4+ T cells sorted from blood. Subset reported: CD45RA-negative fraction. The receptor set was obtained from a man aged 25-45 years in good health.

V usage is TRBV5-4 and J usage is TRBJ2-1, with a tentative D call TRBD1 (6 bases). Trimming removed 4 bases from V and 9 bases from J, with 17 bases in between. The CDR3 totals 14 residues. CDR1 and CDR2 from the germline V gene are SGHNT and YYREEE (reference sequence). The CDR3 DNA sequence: TGTGCCAGCAGCCAGGGGACGGGACCTGGTGAGCAGTTCTTC. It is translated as CASSQGTGPGEQFF.

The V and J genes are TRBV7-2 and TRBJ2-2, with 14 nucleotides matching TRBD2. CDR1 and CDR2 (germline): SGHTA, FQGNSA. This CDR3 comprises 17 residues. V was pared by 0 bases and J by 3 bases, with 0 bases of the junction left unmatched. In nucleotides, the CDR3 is TGTGCCAGCAGCTTAGCGGGACTAGCGGGGGACACCGGGGAGCTGTTTTTT. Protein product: CASSLAGLAGDTGELFF.

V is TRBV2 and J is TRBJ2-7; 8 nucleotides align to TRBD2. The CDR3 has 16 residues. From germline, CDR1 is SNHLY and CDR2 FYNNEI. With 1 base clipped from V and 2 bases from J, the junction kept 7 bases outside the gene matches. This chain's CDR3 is CASSEGLAGPTYEQYF. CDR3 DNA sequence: TGTGCCAGCAGTGAAGGATTAGCGGGACCGACCTACGAGCAGTACTTC. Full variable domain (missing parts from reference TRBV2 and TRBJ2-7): EPEVTQTPSHQVTQMGQEVILRCVPISNHLYFYWYRQILGQKVEFLVSFYNNEISEKSEIFDDQFSVERPDGSNFTLKIRSTKLEDSAMYFCASSEGLAGPTYEQYFGPGTRLTVT.

The CDR3 DNA reads TGTGCCAGCAGCTTGATGGGGGCCACAAGGAAGACCCAGTACTTC. Translation gives CASSLMGATRKTQYF. V and J are TRBV11-2 and TRBJ2-5, with D tentatively TRBD1 (6 bases). CDR1 SGHAT and CDR2 FQNNGV come from the germline V gene. The ends were cut back, 3 bases at V and 6 bases at J, with 17 bases in the middle. The CDR3 spans 15 residues. The full variable domain, with the rest looked up from reference TRBV11-2 and TRBJ2-5, is EAGVAQSPRYKIIEKRQSVAFWCNPISGHATLYWYQQILGQGPKLLIQFQNNGVVDDSQLPKDRFSAERLKGVDSTLKIQPAKLEDSAVYLCASSLMGATRKTQYFGPGTRLLVL.

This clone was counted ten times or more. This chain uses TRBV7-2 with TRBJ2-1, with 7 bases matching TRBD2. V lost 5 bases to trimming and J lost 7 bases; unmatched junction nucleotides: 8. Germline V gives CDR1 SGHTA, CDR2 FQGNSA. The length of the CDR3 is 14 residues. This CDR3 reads CASSRGPGRNEQFF. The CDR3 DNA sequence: TGTGCCAGCAGCCGCGGGCCCGGGAGGAATGAGCAGTTCTTC.

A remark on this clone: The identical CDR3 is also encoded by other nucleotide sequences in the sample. The CDR3 reads CASSLGASVDGANVLTF. DNA for the CDR3: TGTGCCAGCAGCTTAGGGGCATCGGTGGATGGGGCCAACGTCCTGACTTTC. This chain links TRBV7-8 with TRBJ2-6; D call uncertain. Germline-derived CDR1 and CDR2 are SGHVS and FQNEAQ. The V gene lost 1 base and the J gene lost 3 bases, with 13 bases spanning the gap. The CDR3 runs to 17 residues.

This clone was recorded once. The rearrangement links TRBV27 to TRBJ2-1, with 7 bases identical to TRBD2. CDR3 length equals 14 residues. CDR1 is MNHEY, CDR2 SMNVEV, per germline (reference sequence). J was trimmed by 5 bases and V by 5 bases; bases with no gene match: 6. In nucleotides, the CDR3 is TGTGCCAGCAGTCTAAGGACTAGAGACAATGAGCAGTTCTTC. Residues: CASSLRTRDNEQFF.

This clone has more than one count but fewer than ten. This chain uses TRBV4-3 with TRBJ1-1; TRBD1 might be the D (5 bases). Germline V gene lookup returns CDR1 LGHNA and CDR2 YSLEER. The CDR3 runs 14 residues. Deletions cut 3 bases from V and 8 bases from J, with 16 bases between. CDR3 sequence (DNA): TGCGCCAGCAGCCAGGAATACACGACAGACGAAGCTTTCTTT. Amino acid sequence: CASSQEYTTDEAFF.

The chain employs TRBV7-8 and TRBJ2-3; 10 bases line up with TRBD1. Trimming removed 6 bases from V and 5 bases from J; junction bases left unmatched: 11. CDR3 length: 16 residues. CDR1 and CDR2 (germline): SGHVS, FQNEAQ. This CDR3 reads CASSFIRDRGRDTQYF. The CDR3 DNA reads TGTGCCAGCAGTTTTATCCGGGACAGGGGAAGAGATACGCAGTATTTT.